A single sample is the source of the 3 T cell receptor beta chains below, sequenced in a study of T cell changes during pregnancy in multiple sclerosis. Data came from immunoSEQ multiplex PCR; TCRdb stores just in-frame clones and leaves some out. The sample has 80,000 to 100,000 clones, 90% seen once. Source: peripheral blood, taken in the second trimester of pregnancy. The receptors come from a female donor in good health, enrolled as a control in a pregnancy study.

The CDR3, as DNA: TGTGCCAGCAGCTTAGCGGGGGGGGGTGGAAACACCATATATTTT. It encodes CASSLAGGGGNTIYF. The chain uses TRBV7-2 and TRBJ1-3, with D perhaps matching TRBD1 (5 bases). V was clipped by 0 bases and J by 3 bases, with 9 bases between them. The CDR3 spans 15 residues. The germline gives CDR1 SGHTA, CDR2 FQGNSA.

This sequence joins TRBV20-1 and TRBJ2-7, with 9 nucleotides matching TRBD1. Germline CDR1 reads DFQATT; CDR2 reads SNEGSKA (reference sequence). V lost 6 bases, J lost 6 bases, and 3 bases stayed unmatched. The CDR3 length is 11 residues. The CDR3 bases are TGCAGTGCAGGGACAGGGCTCGAGCAGTACTTC. Translation: CSAGTGLEQYF.

This clone was counted once. V is TRBV21-1 and J is TRBJ2-5; the table's TRBD2 call for D was not verified on the DNA. TRBV21-1 is designated a pseudogene. This CDR3 has 13 residues. This chain's CDR3 is CASSNLCRETQYF. Written as DNA, the CDR3 is TGTGCCAGCAGCAATTTGTGCCGGGAGACCCAGTACTTC.